Listed here are 25 T cell receptor beta chains from one sample, sequenced in a study of OX40 agonist ivuxolimab in advanced cancers. Sequencing used immunoSEQ multiplex PCR; TCRdb keeps in-frame clones, though not all of them. The sample holds several thousand clones; around 86% are singletons and the top ten take 73%. This specimen was CD4+ or CD8+ T cells sorted from blood, taken in a trial of the OX40 agonist ivuxolimab. The receptor set was obtained from an adult with an advanced solid tumor such as melanoma, head and neck, liver or kidney cancer.

This chain joins TRBV28 and TRBJ2-5; D ambiguous. CDR3 length: 15 amino acids. Trimming pared 2 bases from V and 0 bases from J, leaving 10 bases between. The V gene's germline CDR1 is MDHEN and CDR2 SYDVKM. The CDR3 DNA is TGTGCCAGCAGTTTACCGAGCCCGTACCAAGAGACCCAGTACTTC. It yields the protein CASSLPSPYQETQYF.

This chain uses TRBV7-2 with TRBJ2-7; 10 nucleotides match TRBD1. Per germline, CDR1 SGHTA and CDR2 FQGNSA. This CDR3 has 14 amino acids. V was clipped by 5 bases and J by 3 bases; unmatched bases: 4. This chain's CDR3 is CASSIWDRGYEQYF. The CDR3 nucleotides read TGTGCCAGCAGCATCTGGGACAGGGGCTACGAGCAGTACTTC.

This clone is medium-sized in the sample. This chain uses TRBV5-6 with TRBJ1-1, with unresolved D. The CDR3 is made up of 13 amino acids. V was clipped by 5 bases and J by 1 base, with 9 bases between them. The V gene's germline CDR1 is SGHDT and CDR2 YYEEEE. In DNA, the CDR3 is TGTGCCAGCAGTTTAGGATCGAACACTGAAGCTTTCTTT. Translation: CASSLGSNTEAFF.

As to this clone: A read error may explain this, as a much larger clone is one base away. Other DNA sequences in this sample translate to the same CDR3. J is TRBJ2-1 and V is TRBV7-9, with 7 bases identical to TRBD2. V lost 5 bases and J lost 7; bases outside the gene matches: 8. CDR1 and CDR2 (germline): SEHNR, FQNEAQ (reference sequence). The CDR3 spans 14 residues. CDR3 region: CASSGARGGNEQFF. The CDR3 DNA is TGTGCCAGCAGCGGGGCCCGGGGAGGGAATGAGCAGTTCTTC.

The chain uses TRBV5-1 and TRBJ1-2; D not resolved. The ends were cut back, 4 bases at V and 4 bases at J, with 17 bases in the middle. This CDR3 comprises 15 residues. The V gene's germline CDR1 is SGHRS and CDR2 YFSETQ. The CDR3, as DNA: TGCGCCAGCAGCGACCGGAGCGGGAACCTCTATGGCTACACCTTC. Translating it yields CASSDRSGNLYGYTF.

For this clone: The sample holds other DNA sequences that translate to the same CDR3. The chain couples TRBV19 to TRBJ2-7; D remains unclear. With 3 bases removed from V and 2 bases from J, the gap between germline ends came to 8 bases. CDR1 LNHDA and CDR2 SQIVND come from the germline V gene (reference sequence). This CDR3 spans 13 amino acids. CDR3 sequence: CASSIAGAYEQYF. In DNA, the CDR3 is TGTGCCAGTAGTATTGCTGGAGCCTACGAGCAGTACTTC.

As to this clone: Other DNA sequences in this sample translate to the same CDR3. The CDR3, as DNA: TGTGCCAGTAGTATTGCTGGAGCTTACGAGCAGTACTTC. This gives the protein CASSIAGAYEQYF. The chain recombines TRBV19 with TRBJ2-7; the D is unclear. Trimming took off 3 bases at V and 4 bases at J, with 10 bases between the two ends. Looked up from germline, CDR1 is LNHDA and CDR2 is SQIVND (reference sequence). The CDR3 consists of 13 residues.

DNA for the CDR3: TGTGCCAGCAGCTTAAGCCCAGGGGGATTTGACGAGCAGTACTTC. It specifies CASSLSPGGFDEQYF. The rearrangement links TRBV7-3 to TRBJ2-7, with TRBD1 matching 7 bases. The CDR3 has 15 amino acids. Germline V gives CDR1 SGHTA, CDR2 FQGTGA. With 1 base clipped from V and 5 bases from J, the junction kept 8 bases outside the gene matches. The variable domain in full, completed from reference TRBV7-3 and TRBJ2-7, reads GAGVSQTPSNKVTEKGKYVELRCDPISGHTALYWYRQSLGQGPEFLIYFQGTGAADDSGLPNDRFFAVRPEGSVSTLKIQRTERGDSAVYLCASSLSPGGFDEQYFGPGTRLTVT.

The V call is TRBV10-1, the J call TRBJ2-1, with D tentatively TRBD2 (6 bases). There are 13 residues in the CDR3. CDR1 is WNHNN, CDR2 SYGVQD, per germline (reference sequence). V was pared by 3 bases and J by 10 bases, with 13 bases between. The CDR3 DNA reads as TGCGCCAGCAGTGAATTTCTGGCGGGGGAGCAGTTCTTC. Translating gives CASSEFLAGEQFF.

There are many counts of this clone. The chain links TRBV6-5 to TRBJ1-5; D is unclear. CDR1 and CDR2 from the germline V gene are MNHEY and SVGAGI. Trimming removed 9 bases at V and 4 bases at J, with 13 bases between. The CDR3 consists of 13 residues. The CDR3 loop is CASSPGLNQPQHF. The CDR3 bases are TGTGCCAGTTCCCCGGGTTTGAATCAGCCCCAGCATTTT.

The chain uses TRBV7-2 and TRBJ2-3, with 11 bases lining up with TRBD2. Germline assignment: CDR1 SGHTA and CDR2 FQGNSA. The junction had 3 bases not matched to a gene; V was cut back by 2 bases and J by 5 bases. The CDR3 spans 15 residues. The CDR3 spells CASSLTSGGGDTQYF. The CDR3 DNA reads as TGTGCCAGCAGCTTAACTAGCGGGGGAGGAGATACGCAGTATTTT.

The chain is built from TRBV7-6 and TRBJ1-1; 7 positions agree with TRBD1. Looked up from germline, CDR1 is SGHVS and CDR2 is FNYEAQ. The CDR3 length is 15 residues. V lost 1 base and J lost 7; bases outside the gene matches: 9. This CDR3 reads CASSLDGRGRGEAFF. Here the CDR3 DNA reads TGTGCCAGCAGCTTAGATGGGAGGGGGCGAGGTGAAGCTTTCTTT. Full variable domain (outside the CDR3, taken from reference TRBV7-6 and TRBJ1-1): GAGVSQSPRYKVTKRGQDVALRCDPISGHVSLYWYRQALGQGPEFLTYFNYEAQQDKSGLPNDRFSAERPEGSISTLTIQRTEQRDSAMYRCASSLDGRGRGEAFFGQGTRLTVV.

This rearrangement joins TRBV28 to TRBJ2-5, with D uncertain. Trimming took off 4 bases at V and 2 bases at J, with 8 bases between the two ends. The CDR3 covers 13 residues. Per the germline V gene, CDR1 is MDHEN and CDR2 is SYDVKM. CDR3 sequence: CASSSRVQETQYF. DNA of the CDR3: TGTGCCAGCAGTTCCCGGGTGCAAGAGACCCAGTACTTC. The variable domain in full, with the rest retrieved from reference TRBV28 and TRBJ2-5, is DVKVTQSSRYLVKRTGEKVFLECVQDMDHENMFWYRQDPGLGLRLIYFSYDVKMKEKGDIPEGYSVSREKKERFSLILESASTNQTSMYLCASSSRVQETQYFGPGTRLLVL.

This clone was seen more than once but under ten times. This may arise from a read error, as a much more abundant clone is one base away. The chain joins TRBV16 to TRBJ2-1, with unresolved D. There are 12 residues in the CDR3. The germline CDR1 and CDR2 sequences are KGHSY and FQNENV. The V gene lost 2 bases and the J gene lost 10 bases, with 9 bases spanning the gap. CDR3 loop: CASSQIWQEQFF. The CDR3 region has the DNA TGTGCCAGCAGCCAAATCTGGCAGGAGCAGTTCTTC.

V is TRBV6-5 and J is TRBJ1-5, with a weak D call TRBD1 (5 bases). Trimming removed 5 bases at V and 0 bases at J, with 11 bases between. The germline gives CDR1 MNHEY, CDR2 SVGAGI. CDR3 length: 15 residues. The CDR3 protein is CASSPGGGSNQPQHF. CDR3 nucleotides: TGTGCCAGCAGTCCCGGTGGGGGTAGCAATCAGCCCCAGCATTTT.

The sample holds a few counts of this clone. J is TRBJ1-1 and V is TRBV7-9; TRBD1 might be the D (5 bases). The V gene lost 1 base and the J gene lost 6 bases, with 6 bases spanning the gap. Germline CDR1 is SEHNR and CDR2 is FQNEAQ (reference sequence). The CDR3 totals 12 residues. CDR3 sequence: CASSLEQAEAFF. CDR3 coding DNA: TGTGCCAGCAGCTTAGAACAGGCTGAAGCTTTCTTT.

V is TRBV25-1 and J is TRBJ2-1; TRBD1 might be the D (6 bases). The CDR3 has 15 amino acids. Germline CDR1 is MGHDK and CDR2 is SYGVNS. Trimming took off 0 bases at V and 4 bases at J, with 10 bases between the two ends. CDR3 protein: CASSEYGTPYNEQFF. CDR3 DNA sequence: TGTGCCAGCAGTGAATATGGGACACCTTACAATGAGCAGTTCTTC.

The DNA of the CDR3 is TGTGCCAGCGAGTCCCCGCGGGGGGGCCCAGATACGCAGTATTTT. Residues: CASESPRGGPDTQYF. The chain links TRBV28 to TRBJ2-3; 9 bases line up with TRBD2. The J segment lost 4 bases and the V segment lost 8 bases, leaving 10 bases of the junction unmatched. Germline lookup yields CDR1 MDHEN and CDR2 SYDVKM. This CDR3 is 15 amino acids long.

This clone has only a few counts. The CDR3 nucleotides are TGTGCCAGCAGCTTACCCGGAGGGGAATACTATGGCTACACCTTC. This encodes CASSLPGGEYYGYTF. This chain links TRBV5-4 with TRBJ1-2; TRBD1 is a possible D gene (5 bases). CDR3 length: 15 amino acids. CDR1 and CDR2 from the germline V gene are SGHNT and YYREEE (reference sequence). Deletions cut 2 bases from V and 3 bases from J, with 14 bases between.

The chain recombines TRBV19 with TRBJ2-7; either TRBD1 or TRBD2 may fit D (5 bases each). Per the germline V gene, CDR1 is LNHDA and CDR2 is SQIVND (reference sequence). Trimming stripped 6 bases from V and 3 bases from J, with 15 bases between. There are 14 residues in the CDR3. The CDR3 bases are TGTGCCAGTAGCCCCCGTGGGGGTGTCTACGAGCAGTACTTC. It encodes CASSPRGGVYEQYF.

This clone was found a few times. In DNA form, the CDR3 reads TGTGCCAGCAGTTTTTCTAGCGGGGTCTTCAATGAGCAGTTCTTC. This encodes CASSFSSGVFNEQFF. The chain links TRBV27 to TRBJ2-1; 9 bases line up with TRBD2. Germline CDR1 and CDR2: MNHEY and SMNVEV (reference sequence). There are 15 residues in the CDR3. V was clipped by 3 bases and J by 6 bases; unmatched bases: 6.

V is TRBV9 and J is TRBJ1-4; 9 positions match TRBD1. Germline CDR1 is SGDLS and CDR2 is YYNGEE. The CDR3 is made up of 15 amino acids. J was trimmed by 4 bases and V by 4 bases; bases with no gene match: 5. CDR3 protein: CASSLQGAYNEKLFF. Here the CDR3 DNA reads TGTGCCAGCAGCTTACAGGGGGCCTATAATGAAAAACTGTTTTTT.

The CDR3 nucleotides are TGTGCCAGCAGCTCCCCCCTCTACGAGCAGTACTTC. This gives the protein CASSSPLYEQYF. The chain joins TRBV5-6 to TRBJ2-7, with D unresolved. CDR1 is SGHDT, CDR2 YYEEEE, per germline. This CDR3 has 12 residues. Trimming cost V 3 bases and J 3 bases, with 7 bases left between them.

As regards this clone: This may be a read error, as it is one base from a much larger clone. The genes are TRBV28 and TRBJ1-1; D is undetermined. This CDR3 region has 13 residues. Germline V CDR1 and CDR2: MDHEN, SYDVKM. Trimming took 2 bases from V and 1 from J, leaving 5 bases between them. The CDR3 region is CASSLGTNTEAFF. CDR3 DNA sequence: TGTGCCAGCAGTTTAGGAACGAACACTGAAGCTTTCTTT.

The chain carries TRBV27 and TRBJ1-5, with D unclear. The CDR3 spans 15 residues. CDR1 and CDR2 from the germline V gene are MNHEY and SMNVEV (reference sequence). V lost 0 bases to trimming and J lost 3 bases, with 9 bases between them. CDR3 protein: CASSLSTGHNQPQHF. Written as DNA, the CDR3 is TGTGCCAGCAGTTTATCAACCGGGCACAATCAGCCCCAGCATTTT.